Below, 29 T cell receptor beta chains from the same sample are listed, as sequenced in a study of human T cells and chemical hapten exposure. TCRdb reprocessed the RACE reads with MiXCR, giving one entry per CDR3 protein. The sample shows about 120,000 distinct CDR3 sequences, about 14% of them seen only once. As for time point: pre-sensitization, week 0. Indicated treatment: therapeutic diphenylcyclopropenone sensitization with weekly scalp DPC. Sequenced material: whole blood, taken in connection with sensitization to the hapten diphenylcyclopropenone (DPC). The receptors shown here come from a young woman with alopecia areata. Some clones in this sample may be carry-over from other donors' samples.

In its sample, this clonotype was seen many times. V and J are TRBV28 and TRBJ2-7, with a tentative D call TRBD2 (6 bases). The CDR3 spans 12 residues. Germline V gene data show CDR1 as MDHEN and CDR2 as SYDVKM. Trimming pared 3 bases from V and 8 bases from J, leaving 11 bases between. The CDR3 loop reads CASSFGGTQQYF. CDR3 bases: TGTGCCAGCAGTTTTGGGGGGACTCAGCAGTACTTC.

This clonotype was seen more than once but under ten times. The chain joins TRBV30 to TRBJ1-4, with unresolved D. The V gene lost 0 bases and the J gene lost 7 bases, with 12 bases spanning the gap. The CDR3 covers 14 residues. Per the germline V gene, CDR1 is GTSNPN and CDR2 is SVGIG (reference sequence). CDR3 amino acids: CAWSVGGKGEKLFF. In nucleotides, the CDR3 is TGTGCCTGGAGTGTAGGAGGGAAAGGTGAAAAACTGTTTTTT.

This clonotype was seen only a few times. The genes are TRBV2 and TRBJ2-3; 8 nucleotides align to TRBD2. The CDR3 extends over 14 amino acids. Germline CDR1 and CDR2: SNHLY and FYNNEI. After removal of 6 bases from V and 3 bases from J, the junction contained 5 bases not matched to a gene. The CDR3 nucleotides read TGTGCCAGCAGGAGGGCGGGGGGTACAGATACGCAGTATTTT. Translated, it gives CASRRAGGTDTQYF. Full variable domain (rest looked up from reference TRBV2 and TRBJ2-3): EPEVTQTPSHQVTQMGQEVILRCVPISNHLYFYWYRQILGQKVEFLVSFYNNEISEKSEIFDDQFSVERPDGSNFTLKIRSTKLEDSAMYFCASRRAGGTDTQYFGPGTRLTVL.

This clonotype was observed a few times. The CDR3 sequence is CASSYASGGTDTQYF. For the CDR3, the DNA is TGTGCCAGCAGTTACGCTAGCGGGGGCACAGATACGCAGTATTTT. The V call is TRBV7-2, the J call TRBJ2-3, with 9 bases that match TRBD2. Looked up from germline, CDR1 is SGHTA and CDR2 is FQGNSA. Germline trimming cut 6 bases from V and 1 base from J; bases unmatched to any gene: 5. This CDR3 has 15 residues.

The CDR3 loop reads CSVALETFSYGYTF. The DNA of the CDR3 is TGCAGCGTCGCCCTGGAGACCTTCTCCTATGGCTACACCTTC. The chain is built from TRBV29-1 and TRBJ1-2; D is ambiguous. Germline CDR1 SQVTM, CDR2 ANQGSEA. CDR3 size: 14 residues. The ends were cut back, 6 bases at V and 4 bases at J, with 18 bases in the middle.

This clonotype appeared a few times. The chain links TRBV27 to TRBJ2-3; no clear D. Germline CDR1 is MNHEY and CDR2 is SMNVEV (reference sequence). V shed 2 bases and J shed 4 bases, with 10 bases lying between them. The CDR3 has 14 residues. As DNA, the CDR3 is TGTGCCAGCAGTTTAGCGGCTAGACCAGATACGCAGTATTTT. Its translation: CASSLAARPDTQYF.

This CDR3 is CASSMAGNQPQHF. For the CDR3, the DNA is TGTGCCAGTAGTATGGCAGGGAATCAGCCCCAGCATTTT. J is TRBJ1-5 and V is TRBV19; possibly TRBD1 for D (5 bases). The CDR3 covers 13 residues. Trimming cost V 3 bases and J 4 bases, with 7 bases left between them. The germline gives CDR1 LNHDA, CDR2 SQIVND (reference sequence).

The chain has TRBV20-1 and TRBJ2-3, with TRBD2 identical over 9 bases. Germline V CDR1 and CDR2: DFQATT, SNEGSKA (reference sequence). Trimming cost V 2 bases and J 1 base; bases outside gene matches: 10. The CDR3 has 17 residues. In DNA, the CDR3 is TGCAGTGCTAGAAGCGGGGGGCCTCATATACGCACAGATACGCAGTATTTT. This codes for CSARSGGPHIRTDTQYF.

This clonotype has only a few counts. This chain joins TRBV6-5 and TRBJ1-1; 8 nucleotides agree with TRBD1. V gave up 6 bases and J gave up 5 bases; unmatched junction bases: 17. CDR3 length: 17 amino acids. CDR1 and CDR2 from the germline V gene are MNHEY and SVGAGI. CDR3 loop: CASSRMDPGQAETEAFF. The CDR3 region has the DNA TGTGCCAGCAGCCGAATGGACCCGGGACAGGCAGAAACTGAAGCTTTCTTT.

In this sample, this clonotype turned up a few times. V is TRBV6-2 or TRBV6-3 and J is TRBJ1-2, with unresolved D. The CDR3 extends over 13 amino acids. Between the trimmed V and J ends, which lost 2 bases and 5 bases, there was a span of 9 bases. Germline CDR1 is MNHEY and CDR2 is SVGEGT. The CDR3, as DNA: TGTGCCAGCAGTTACACAGCCTTTTATGGCTACACCTTC. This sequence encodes CASSYTAFYGYTF.

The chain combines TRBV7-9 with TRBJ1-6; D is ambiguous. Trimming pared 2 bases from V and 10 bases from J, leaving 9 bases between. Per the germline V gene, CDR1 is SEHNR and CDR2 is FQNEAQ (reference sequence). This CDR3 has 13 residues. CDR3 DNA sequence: TGTGCCAGCAGCTTAATTCTGGTCTCACCCCTCCACTTT. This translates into CASSLILVSPLHF.

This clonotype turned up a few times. CDR3 nucleotide sequence: TGTGCCACCAGTGATAACCGGGACAACACAGATACGCAGTATTTT. Its translation is CATSDNRDNTDTQYF. The genes are TRBV24-1 and TRBJ2-3, with D possibly matching TRBD1 (6 bases). Looked up from germline, CDR1 is KGHDR and CDR2 is SFDVKD. This CDR3 is built from 15 residues. V dropped 3 bases and J dropped 2 bases, with 11 bases sitting between them.

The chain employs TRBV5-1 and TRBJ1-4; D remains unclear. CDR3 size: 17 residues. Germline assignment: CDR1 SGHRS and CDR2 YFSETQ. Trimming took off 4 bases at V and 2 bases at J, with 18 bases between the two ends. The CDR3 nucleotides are TGCGCCAGCAGCCCAGCCATTCTCGCAACGACTAATGAAAAACTGTTTTTT. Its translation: CASSPAILATTNEKLFF.

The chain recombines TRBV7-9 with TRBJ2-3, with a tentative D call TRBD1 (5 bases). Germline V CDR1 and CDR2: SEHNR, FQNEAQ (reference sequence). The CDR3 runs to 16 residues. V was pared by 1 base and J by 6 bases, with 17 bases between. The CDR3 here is CASSLVQGSSGDTQYF. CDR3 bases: TGTGCCAGCAGCTTAGTTCAGGGCTCATCCGGGGATACGCAGTATTTT.

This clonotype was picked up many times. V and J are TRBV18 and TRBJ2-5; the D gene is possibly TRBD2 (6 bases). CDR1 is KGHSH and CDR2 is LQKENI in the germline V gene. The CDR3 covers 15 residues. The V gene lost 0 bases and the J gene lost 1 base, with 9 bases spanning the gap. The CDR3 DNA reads TGTGCCAGCTCACCACCGGGACTCTTCCAAGAGACCCAGTACTTC. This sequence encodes CASSPPGLFQETQYF.

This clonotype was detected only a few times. CDR3 coding DNA: TGTGCCAGCAGTTACTCGAGAGGAGCGGGGGGCCGCACAGATACGCAGTATTTT. It codes for CASSYSRGAGGRTDTQYF. The V and J genes are TRBV6-6 and TRBJ2-3; TRBD2 matches at 9 bases. Per the germline V gene, CDR1 is MNHNY and CDR2 is SVGAGI (reference sequence). This CDR3 has 18 residues. The V and J ends lost 0 bases and 1 base, in that order; junction bases with no gene match: 8.

The CDR3 region is CASSPPERVTGELFF. CDR3 coding DNA: TGTGCCAGCTCACCACCGGAGAGGGTCACCGGGGAGCTGTTTTTT. The chain links TRBV18 to TRBJ2-2; possibly TRBD2 for D (5 bases). Trimming left V 0 bases short and J 4 bases short, with 9 bases between. CDR1 is KGHSH and CDR2 is LQKENI in the germline V gene. The CDR3 spans 15 residues.

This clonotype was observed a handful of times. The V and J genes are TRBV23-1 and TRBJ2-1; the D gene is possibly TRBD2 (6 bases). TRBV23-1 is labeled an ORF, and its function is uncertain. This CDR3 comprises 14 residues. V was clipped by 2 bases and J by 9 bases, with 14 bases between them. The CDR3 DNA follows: TGCGCCAGCAGTCAACCCCGGGAGCTTGGTGAGCAGTTCTTC. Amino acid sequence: CASSQPRELGEQFF.

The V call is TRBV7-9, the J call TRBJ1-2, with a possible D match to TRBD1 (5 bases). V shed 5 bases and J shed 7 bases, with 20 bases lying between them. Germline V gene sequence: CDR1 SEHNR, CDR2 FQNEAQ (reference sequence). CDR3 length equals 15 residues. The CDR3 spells CASSLQRRGVGGYTF. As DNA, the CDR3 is TGTGCCAGCAGCCTACAGAGAAGGGGCGTGGGTGGCTACACCTTC.

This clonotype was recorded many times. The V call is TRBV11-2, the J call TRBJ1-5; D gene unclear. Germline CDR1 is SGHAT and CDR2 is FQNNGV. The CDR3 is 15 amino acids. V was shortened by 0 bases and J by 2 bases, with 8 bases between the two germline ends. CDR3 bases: TGTGCCAGCAGCTTAGAGGGCCACCGCAATCAGCCCCAGCATTTT. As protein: CASSLEGHRNQPQHF.

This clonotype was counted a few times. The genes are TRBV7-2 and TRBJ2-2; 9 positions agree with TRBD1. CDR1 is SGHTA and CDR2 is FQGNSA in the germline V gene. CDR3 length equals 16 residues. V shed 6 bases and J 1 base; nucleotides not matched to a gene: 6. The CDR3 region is CASRHPGQGNTGELFF. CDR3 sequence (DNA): TGTGCCAGCAGACACCCGGGACAGGGGAACACCGGGGAGCTGTTTTTT.

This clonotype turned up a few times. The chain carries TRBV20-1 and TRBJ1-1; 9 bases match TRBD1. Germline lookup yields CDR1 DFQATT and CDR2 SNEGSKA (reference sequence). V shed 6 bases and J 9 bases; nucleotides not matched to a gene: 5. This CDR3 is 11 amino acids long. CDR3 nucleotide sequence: TGCAGTGCCAACAGGGGGCTCCAAGCTTTCTTT. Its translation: CSANRGLQAFF.

CDR3 in DNA: TGCAGCGTTGAAGATGAGGGTACTCGCGCTGAAGCTTTCTTT. Its translation is CSVEDEGTRAEAFF. J is TRBJ1-1 and V is TRBV29-1; D gene ambiguous. Trimming cost V 0 bases and J 6 bases, with 14 bases left between them. The CDR3 loop spans 14 amino acids. Germline values: CDR1 SQVTM, CDR2 ANQGSEA. The variable domain in full, with the rest retrieved from reference TRBV29-1 and TRBJ1-1, is SAVISQKPSRDICQRGTSLTIQCQVDSQVTMMFWYRQQPGQSLTLIATANQGSEATYESGFVIDKFPISRPNLTFSTLTVSNMSPEDSSIYLCSVEDEGTRAEAFFGQGTRLTVV.

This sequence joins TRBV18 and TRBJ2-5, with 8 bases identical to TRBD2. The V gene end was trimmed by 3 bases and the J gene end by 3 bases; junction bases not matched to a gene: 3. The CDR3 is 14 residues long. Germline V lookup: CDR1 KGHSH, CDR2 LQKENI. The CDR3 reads CASSPTSGKETQYF. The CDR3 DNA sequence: TGTGCCAGCTCACCTACTAGCGGAAAAGAGACCCAGTACTTC.

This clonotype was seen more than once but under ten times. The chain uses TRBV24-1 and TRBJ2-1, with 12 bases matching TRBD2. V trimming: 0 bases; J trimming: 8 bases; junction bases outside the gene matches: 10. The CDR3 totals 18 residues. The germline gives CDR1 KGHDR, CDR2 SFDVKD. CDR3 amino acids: CATSDLAMTSGGGDEQFF. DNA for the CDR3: TGTGCCACCAGTGATTTGGCGATGACTAGCGGGGGAGGCGATGAGCAGTTCTTC.

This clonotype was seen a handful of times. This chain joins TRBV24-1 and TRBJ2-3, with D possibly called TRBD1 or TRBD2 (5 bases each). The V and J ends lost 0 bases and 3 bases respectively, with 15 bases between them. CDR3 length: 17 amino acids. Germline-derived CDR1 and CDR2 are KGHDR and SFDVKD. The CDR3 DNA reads TGTGCCACCAGTGATTTGCTCGGGACCCTAAGAACAGATACGCAGTATTTT. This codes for CATSDLLGTLRTDTQYF.

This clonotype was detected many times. This CDR3 is CASSPSRLTNTGELFF. The CDR3 nucleotides read TGTGCCAGCAGCCCCAGTCGACTCACGAACACCGGGGAGCTGTTTTTT. The rearrangement links TRBV7-2 to TRBJ2-2; D not certain. The length of the CDR3 is 16 residues. Germline CDR1 reads SGHTA; CDR2 reads FQGNSA. V lost 5 bases and J 0 bases, leaving 13 bases between the germline ends.

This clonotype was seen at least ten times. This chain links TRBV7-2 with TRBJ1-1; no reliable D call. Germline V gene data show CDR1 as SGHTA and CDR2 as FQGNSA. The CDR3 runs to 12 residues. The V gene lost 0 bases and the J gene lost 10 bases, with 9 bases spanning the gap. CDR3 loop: CASSLAASRAFF. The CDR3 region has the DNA TGTGCCAGCAGCTTAGCGGCATCTAGAGCTTTCTTT.

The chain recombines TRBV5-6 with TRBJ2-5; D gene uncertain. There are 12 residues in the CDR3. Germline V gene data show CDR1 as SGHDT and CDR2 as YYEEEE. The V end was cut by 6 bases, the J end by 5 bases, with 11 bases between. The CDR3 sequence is CASNYWSETQYF. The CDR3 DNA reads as TGTGCCAGCAACTATTGGAGCGAGACCCAGTACTTC.